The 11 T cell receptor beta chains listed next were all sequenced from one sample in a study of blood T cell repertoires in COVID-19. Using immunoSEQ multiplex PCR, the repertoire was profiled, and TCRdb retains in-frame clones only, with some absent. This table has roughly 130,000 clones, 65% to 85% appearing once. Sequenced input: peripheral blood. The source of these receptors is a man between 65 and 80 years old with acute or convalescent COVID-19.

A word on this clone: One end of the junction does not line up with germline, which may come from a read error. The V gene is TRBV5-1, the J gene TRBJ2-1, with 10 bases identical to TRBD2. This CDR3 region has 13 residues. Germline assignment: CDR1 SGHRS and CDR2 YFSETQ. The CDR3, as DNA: TGCGCCAGCAGCTTGGAGGTAGGACTAGCGGCGATCTTC. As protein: CASSLEVGLAAIF.

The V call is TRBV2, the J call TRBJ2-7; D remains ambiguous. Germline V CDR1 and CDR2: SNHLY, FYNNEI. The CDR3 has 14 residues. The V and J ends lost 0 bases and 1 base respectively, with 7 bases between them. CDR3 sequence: CASSEAADSYEQYF. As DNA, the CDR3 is TGTGCCAGCAGTGAAGCGGCAGATTCCTACGAGCAGTACTTC.

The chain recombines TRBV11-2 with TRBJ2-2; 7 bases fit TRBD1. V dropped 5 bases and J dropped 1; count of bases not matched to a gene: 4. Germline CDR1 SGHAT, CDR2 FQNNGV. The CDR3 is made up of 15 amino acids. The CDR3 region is CASSPYRGNTGELFF. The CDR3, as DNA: TGTGCCAGCAGCCCGTACAGGGGGAACACCGGGGAGCTGTTTTTT.

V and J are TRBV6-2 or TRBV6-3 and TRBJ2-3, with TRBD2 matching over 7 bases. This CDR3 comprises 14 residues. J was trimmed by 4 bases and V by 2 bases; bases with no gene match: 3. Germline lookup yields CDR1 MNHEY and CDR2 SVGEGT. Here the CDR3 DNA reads TGTGCCAGCAGTTACGGCCGGGGGGCAGATACGCAGTATTTT. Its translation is CASSYGRGADTQYF.

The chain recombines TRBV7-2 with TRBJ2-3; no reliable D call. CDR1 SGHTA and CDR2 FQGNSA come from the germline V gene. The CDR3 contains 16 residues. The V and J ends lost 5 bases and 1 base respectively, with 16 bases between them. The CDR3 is CASSLGVSPRTDTQYF. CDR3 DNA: TGTGCCAGCAGCCTAGGCGTGTCCCCTCGCACAGATACGCAGTATTTT.

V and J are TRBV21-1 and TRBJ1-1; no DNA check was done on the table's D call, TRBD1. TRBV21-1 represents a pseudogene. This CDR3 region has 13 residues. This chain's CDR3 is CASSDRVCTEAFF. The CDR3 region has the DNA TGTGCCAGCAGTGACAGGGTGTGCACTGAAGCTTTCTTT.

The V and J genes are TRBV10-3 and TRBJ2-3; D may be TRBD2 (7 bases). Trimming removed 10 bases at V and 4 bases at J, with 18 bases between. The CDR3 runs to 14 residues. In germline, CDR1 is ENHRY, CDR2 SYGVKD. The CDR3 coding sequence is TGTGCCAGACCCTCGGGGGGCGCGTCAGATACGCAGTATTTT. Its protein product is CARPSGGASDTQYF.

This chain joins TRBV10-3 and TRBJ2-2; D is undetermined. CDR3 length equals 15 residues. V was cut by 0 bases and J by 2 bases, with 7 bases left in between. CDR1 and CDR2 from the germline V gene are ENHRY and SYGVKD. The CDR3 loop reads CAISESGRNTGELFF. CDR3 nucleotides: TGTGCCATCAGTGAGTCTGGGCGAAACACCGGGGAGCTGTTTTTT.

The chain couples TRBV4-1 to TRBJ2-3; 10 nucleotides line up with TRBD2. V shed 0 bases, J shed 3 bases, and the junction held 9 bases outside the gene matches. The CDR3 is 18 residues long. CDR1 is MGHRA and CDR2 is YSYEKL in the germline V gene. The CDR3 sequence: CASSQDRTSGVLTDTQYF. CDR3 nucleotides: TGCGCCAGCAGCCAAGATCGCACTAGCGGGGTCTTAACAGATACGCAGTATTTT.

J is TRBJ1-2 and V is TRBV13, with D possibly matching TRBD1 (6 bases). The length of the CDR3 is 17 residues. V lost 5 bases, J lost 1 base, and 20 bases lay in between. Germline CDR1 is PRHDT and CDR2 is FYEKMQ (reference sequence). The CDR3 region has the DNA TGTGCCAGCAGCGCCCACGGCATGGACAGAGATAACTATGGCTACACCTTC. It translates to CASSAHGMDRDNYGYTF.

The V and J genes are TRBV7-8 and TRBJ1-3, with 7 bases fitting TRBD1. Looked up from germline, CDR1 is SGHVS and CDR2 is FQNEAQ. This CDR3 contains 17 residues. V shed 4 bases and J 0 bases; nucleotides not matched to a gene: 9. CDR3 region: CASSSNPRGSSGNTIYF. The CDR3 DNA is TGTGCCAGCAGCTCGAACCCCAGGGGGAGCTCTGGAAACACCATATATTTT. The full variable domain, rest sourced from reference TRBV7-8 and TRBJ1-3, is GAGVSQSPRYKVAKRGQDVALRCDPISGHVSLFWYQQALGQGPEFLTYFQNEAQLDKSGLPSDRFFAERPEGSVSTLKIQRTQQEDSAVYLCASSSNPRGSSGNTIYFGEGSWLTVV.